Presented here are 13 T cell receptor beta chains from one specimen sequenced in a study of blood T cells in healthy people across ages (dated by TCRdb to between 2015 and 2016). Library prep was done by 5' RACE. The instrument given in TCRdb is Illumina HiSeq 2500. The second PCR ran for about 7 to 11 cycles and used a J-beta primer mix along with a sample-barcoded 5' primer. TCRdb ran its own pipeline on the public reads, namely fastp trimming at Q25 and MiXCR clone calling, and kept in-frame beta chains. All rows with the same CDR3 protein become a single entry with the most common DNA and genes. The sample table shows around 970,000 distinct CDR3 sequences, and roughly 47% are seen once. Clones ranked in the top ten supply roughly 23% of the sample. The sequencing input was blood. The origin of the receptors is a woman aged 55-69 years in good health.

The chain uses TRBV6-5 and TRBJ2-5; 8 bases agree with TRBD2. This CDR3 spans 16 amino acids. After removal of 0 bases from V and 5 bases from J, the junction contained 8 bases not matched to a gene. Germline values: CDR1 MNHEY, CDR2 SVGAGI. The CDR3 nucleotides are TGTGCCAGCAGTTACTCCCTTCGGGAGGGCCTTGAGACCCAGTACTTC. Its translation is CASSYSLREGLETQYF.

This clonotype was observed a few times. The chain links TRBV20-1 to TRBJ2-1; the match to TRBD2 covers 13 bases. The germline V gene encodes CDR1 DFQATT and CDR2 SNEGSKA (reference sequence). With V trimmed by 4 bases and J by 6 bases, 9 bases remained unmatched. The CDR3 contains 16 residues. CDR3 DNA sequence: TGCAGTGCTAAGGTCTGGACTAGCGGGAGCCTCAATGAGCAGTTCTTC. As protein: CSAKVWTSGSLNEQFF.

The sample holds one count of this clonotype. The chain employs TRBV12-3 or TRBV12-4 and TRBJ2-3; TRBD1 aligns across 7 bases. The CDR3 extends over 16 amino acids. J lost 3 bases, V lost 3 bases, and 9 bases had no gene match. The CDR3 protein is CASSFGSGQLTDTQYF. The CDR3 DNA reads as TGTGCCAGCAGTTTTGGGTCGGGACAGTTAACAGATACGCAGTATTTT.

The chain uses TRBV11-2 and TRBJ2-2, with 8 bases identical to TRBD2. Trimming cost V 1 base and J 2 bases; bases outside gene matches: 6. The CDR3 is 17 residues long. The germline V gene encodes CDR1 SGHAT and CDR2 FQNNGV. CDR3 bases: TGTGCCAGCAGCTTAGTAGAAGCGGGAGTCAACACCGGGGAGCTGTTTTTT. Its translation: CASSLVEAGVNTGELFF.

This clonotype showed up just a few times. V is TRBV6-2 or TRBV6-3 and J is TRBJ2-1; 9 bases fit TRBD2. This CDR3 comprises 16 residues. The trim removed 5 bases at V and 8 bases at J, leaving 13 bases unmatched. CDR1 is MNHEY, CDR2 SVGEGT, per germline. The CDR3: CASSTRAGGRAHEQFF. The CDR3 DNA reads as TGTGCCAGCAGTACCCGTGCTGGCGGGAGGGCCCATGAGCAGTTCTTC.

This clonotype was seen only a few times. The chain uses TRBV7-8 and TRBJ2-5; 7 bases fit TRBD2. Trimming removed 1 base from V and 11 bases from J; junction bases left unmatched: 13. This CDR3 is 15 amino acids long. Looked up from germline, CDR1 is SGHVS and CDR2 is FQNEAQ. CDR3 region: CASSLGAGDPRRQYF. The CDR3 DNA is TGTGCCAGCAGCTTAGGGGCGGGAGACCCTCGGCGGCAGTACTTC. Supplemented by reference TRBV7-8 and TRBJ2-5, the full variable domain reads GAGVSQSPRYKVAKRGQDVALRCDPISGHVSLFWYQQALGQGPEFLTYFQNEAQLDKSGLPSDRFFAERPEGSVSTLKIQRTQQEDSAVYLCASSLGAGDPRRQYFGPGTRLLVL.

The J gene is TRBJ2-3, the V gene TRBV7-9; 7 nucleotides match TRBD1. The ends lost 5 bases at V and 6 bases at J; junction bases unmatched: 8. Germline loops: CDR1 SEHNR, CDR2 FQNEAQ (reference sequence). This CDR3 contains 14 residues. The CDR3 protein is CASSRQGKSDTQYF. CDR3 coding DNA: TGTGCCAGCAGCCGACAGGGAAAGTCGGATACGCAGTATTTT. The variable domain in full, completed from reference TRBV7-9 and TRBJ2-3, reads DTGVSQNPRHKITKRGQNVTFRCDPISEHNRLYWYRQTLGQGPEFLTYFQNEAQLEKSRLLSDRFSAERPKGSFSTLEIQRTEQGDSAMYLCASSRQGKSDTQYFGPGTRLTVL.

Ten or more counts support this clonotype. V and J are TRBV29-1 and TRBJ2-5, with 7 bases aligning to TRBD2. Germline V gene sequence: CDR1 SQVTM, CDR2 ANQGSEA. This CDR3 spans 14 amino acids. V trimming: 4 bases; J trimming: 1 base; junction bases outside the gene matches: 6. CDR3 nucleotide sequence: TGCAGCGTTGTGCGGTCTAGCGGCCAAGAGACCCAGTACTTC. Protein: CSVVRSSGQETQYF.

As concerns this clonotype: One end of the junction fails to match germline, which may point to a read error. The chain couples TRBV3-1 to TRBJ2-3; 7 bases align to TRBD2. The CDR3 spans 19 residues. Germline values: CDR1 LGHDT, CDR2 YNNKEL (reference sequence). The CDR3 sequence is CTSSQGTGGGTWSTDTQYF. The CDR3 bases are TGTACCAGCAGCCAAGGCACGGGGGGAGGAACCTGGAGCACAGATACGCAGTATTTT.

This chain links TRBV20-1 with TRBJ2-7; 10 bases map to TRBD1. This CDR3 contains 14 residues. Germline CDR1 and CDR2: DFQATT and SNEGSKA (reference sequence). Germline trimming cut 3 bases from V and 2 bases from J; bases unmatched to any gene: 4. The CDR3 DNA is TGCAGTGCTAGGGGACAGGGGAACCCCTACGAGCAGTACTTC. Translation: CSARGQGNPYEQYF.

The V call is TRBV3-1, the J call TRBJ1-1; 8 nucleotides agree with TRBD1. Germline loops: CDR1 LGHDT, CDR2 YNNKEL (reference sequence). Trimming cost V 5 bases and J 6 bases; bases outside gene matches: 14. CDR3 length equals 16 residues. CDR3 sequence (DNA): TGTGCCAGCAGCTACACATATAGGACAGGGTGGGCTGAAGCTTTCTTT. Amino acid sequence: CASSYTYRTGWAEAFF.

The rearrangement uses TRBV29-1 and TRBJ1-2; D is possibly TRBD1 (5 bases). This CDR3 has 12 amino acids. Germline assignment: CDR1 SQVTM and CDR2 ANQGSEA. Trimming cost V 5 bases and J 8 bases, with 15 bases left between them. The CDR3 DNA is TGCAGCGTTCTGGACATTCTGGGGGGCTACACCTTC. Amino acids: CSVLDILGGYTF.

Only a few counts were recorded for this clonotype. The chain combines TRBV7-2 with TRBJ1-6, with 7 bases identical to TRBD1. The germline gives CDR1 SGHTA, CDR2 FQGNSA. V trimming: 3 bases; J trimming: 9 bases; junction bases outside the gene matches: 8. The CDR3 consists of 15 residues. The CDR3 DNA reads as TGTGCCAGCAGCTTGCAAACAGGGGTGGGTTCACCCCTCCACTTT. Encoded protein: CASSLQTGVGSPLHF.